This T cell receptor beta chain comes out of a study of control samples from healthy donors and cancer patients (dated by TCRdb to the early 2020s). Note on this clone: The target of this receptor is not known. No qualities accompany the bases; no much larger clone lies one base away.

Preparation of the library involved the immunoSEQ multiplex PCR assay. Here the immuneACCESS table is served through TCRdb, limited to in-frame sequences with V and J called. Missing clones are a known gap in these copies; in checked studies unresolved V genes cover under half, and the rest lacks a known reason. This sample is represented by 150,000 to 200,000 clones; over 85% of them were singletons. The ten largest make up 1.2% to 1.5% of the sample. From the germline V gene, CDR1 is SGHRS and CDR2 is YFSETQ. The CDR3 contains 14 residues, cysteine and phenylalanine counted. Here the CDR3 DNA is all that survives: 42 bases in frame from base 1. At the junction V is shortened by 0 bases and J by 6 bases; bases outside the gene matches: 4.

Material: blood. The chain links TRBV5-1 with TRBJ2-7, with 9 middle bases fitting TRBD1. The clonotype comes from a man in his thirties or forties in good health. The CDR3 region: CASSLGDRAGEQYF. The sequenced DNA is TGCGCCAGCAGCTTGGGGGACAGGGCGGGCGAGCAGTACTTC.